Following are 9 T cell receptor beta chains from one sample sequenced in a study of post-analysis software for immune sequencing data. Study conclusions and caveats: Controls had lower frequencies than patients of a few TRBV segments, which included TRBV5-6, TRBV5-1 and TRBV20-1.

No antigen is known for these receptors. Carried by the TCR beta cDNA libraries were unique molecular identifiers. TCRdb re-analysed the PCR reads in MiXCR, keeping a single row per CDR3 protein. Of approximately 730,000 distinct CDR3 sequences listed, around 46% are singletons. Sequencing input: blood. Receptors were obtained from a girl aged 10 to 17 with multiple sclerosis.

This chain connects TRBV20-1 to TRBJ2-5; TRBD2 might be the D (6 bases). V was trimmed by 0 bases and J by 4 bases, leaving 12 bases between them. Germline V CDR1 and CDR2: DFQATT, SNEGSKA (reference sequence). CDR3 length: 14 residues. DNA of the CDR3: TGCAGTGCTAGAGATCCCGGAGGGCGAGAGACCCAGTACTTC. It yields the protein CSARDPGGRETQYF.

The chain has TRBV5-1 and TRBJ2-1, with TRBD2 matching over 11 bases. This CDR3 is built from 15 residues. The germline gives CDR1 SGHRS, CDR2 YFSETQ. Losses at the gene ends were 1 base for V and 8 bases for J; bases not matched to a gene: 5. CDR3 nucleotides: TGCGCCAGCAGCTTGAGTAGCGGGAGGGGCTATGAGCAGTTCTTC. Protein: CASSLSSGRGYEQFF.

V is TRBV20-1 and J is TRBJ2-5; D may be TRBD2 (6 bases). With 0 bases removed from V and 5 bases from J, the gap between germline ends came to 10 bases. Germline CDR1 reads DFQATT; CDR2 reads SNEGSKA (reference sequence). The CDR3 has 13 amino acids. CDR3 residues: CSARDGGRETQYF. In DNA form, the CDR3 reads TGCAGTGCTAGAGATGGGGGGAGGGAGACCCAGTACTTC.

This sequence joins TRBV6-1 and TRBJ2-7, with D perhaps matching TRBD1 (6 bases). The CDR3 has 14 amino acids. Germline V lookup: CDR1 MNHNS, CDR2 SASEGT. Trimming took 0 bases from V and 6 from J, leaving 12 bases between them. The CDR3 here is CASSEAPRGSEQYF. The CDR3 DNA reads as TGTGCCAGCAGTGAAGCTCCGAGGGGGAGCGAGCAGTACTTC.

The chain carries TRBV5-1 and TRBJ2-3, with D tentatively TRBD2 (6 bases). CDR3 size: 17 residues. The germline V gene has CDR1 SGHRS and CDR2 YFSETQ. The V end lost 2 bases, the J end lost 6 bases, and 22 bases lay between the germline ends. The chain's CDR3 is CASSFGVLASPGDTQYF. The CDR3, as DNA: TGCGCCAGCAGCTTCGGGGTTCTAGCGTCCCCTGGGGATACGCAGTATTTT.

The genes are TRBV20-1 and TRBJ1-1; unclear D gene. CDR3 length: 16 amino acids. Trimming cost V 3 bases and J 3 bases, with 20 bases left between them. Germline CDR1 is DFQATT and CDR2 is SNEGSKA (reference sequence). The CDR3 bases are TGCAGTGCTAGTATACCGGGGATCCCTGGGGACACTGAAGCTTTCTTT. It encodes CSASIPGIPGDTEAFF.

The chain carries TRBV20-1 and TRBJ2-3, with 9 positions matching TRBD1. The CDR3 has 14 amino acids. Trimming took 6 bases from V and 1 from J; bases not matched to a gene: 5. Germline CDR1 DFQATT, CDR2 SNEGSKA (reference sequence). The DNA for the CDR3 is TGCAGTGCCGGGGACAGGGTGGGCACAGATACGCAGTATTTT. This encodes CSAGDRVGTDTQYF.

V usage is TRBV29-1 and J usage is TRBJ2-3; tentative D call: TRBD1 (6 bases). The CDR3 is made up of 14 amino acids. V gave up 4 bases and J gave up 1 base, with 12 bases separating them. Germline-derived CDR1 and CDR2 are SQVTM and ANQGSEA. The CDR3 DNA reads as TGCAGCGTTGCCTGGGGGCAGGGCACAGATACGCAGTATTTT. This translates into CSVAWGQGTDTQYF.

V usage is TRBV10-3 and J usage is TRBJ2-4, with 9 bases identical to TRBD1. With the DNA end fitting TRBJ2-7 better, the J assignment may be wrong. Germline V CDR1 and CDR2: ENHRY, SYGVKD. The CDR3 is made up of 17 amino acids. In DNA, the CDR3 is TGTGCCATCAGTGAGCCCGAGTGCGGGACAGGGAGTTACGAGCAGTACTTC. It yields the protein CAISEPECGTGSYEQYF.